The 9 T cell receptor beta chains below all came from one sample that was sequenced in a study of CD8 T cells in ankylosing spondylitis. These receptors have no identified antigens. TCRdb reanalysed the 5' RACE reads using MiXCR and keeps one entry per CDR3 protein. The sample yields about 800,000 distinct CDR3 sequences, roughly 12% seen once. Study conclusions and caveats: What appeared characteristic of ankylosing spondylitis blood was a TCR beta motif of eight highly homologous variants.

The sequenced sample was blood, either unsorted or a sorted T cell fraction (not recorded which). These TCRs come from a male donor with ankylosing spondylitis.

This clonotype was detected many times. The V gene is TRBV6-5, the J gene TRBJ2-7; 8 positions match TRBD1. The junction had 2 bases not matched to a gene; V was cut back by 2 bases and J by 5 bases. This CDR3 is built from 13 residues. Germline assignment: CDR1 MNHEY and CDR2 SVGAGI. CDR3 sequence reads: CASSYRTGNEQYF. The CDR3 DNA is TGTGCCAGCAGTTACCGGACAGGGAACGAGCAGTACTTC.

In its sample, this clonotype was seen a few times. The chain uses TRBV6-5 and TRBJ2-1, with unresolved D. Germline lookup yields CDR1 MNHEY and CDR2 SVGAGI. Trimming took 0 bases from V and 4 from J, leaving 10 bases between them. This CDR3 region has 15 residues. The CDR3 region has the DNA TGTGCCAGCAGTTACTCAGGCGAGACTTACAATGAGCAGTTCTTC. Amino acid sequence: CASSYSGETYNEQFF.

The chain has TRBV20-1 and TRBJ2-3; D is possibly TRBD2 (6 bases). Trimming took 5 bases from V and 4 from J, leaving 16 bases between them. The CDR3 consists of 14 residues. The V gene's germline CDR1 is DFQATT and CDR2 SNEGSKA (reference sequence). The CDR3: CSAQRSGEADTQYF. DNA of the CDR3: TGCAGTGCTCAAAGGTCGGGAGAAGCAGATACGCAGTATTTT.

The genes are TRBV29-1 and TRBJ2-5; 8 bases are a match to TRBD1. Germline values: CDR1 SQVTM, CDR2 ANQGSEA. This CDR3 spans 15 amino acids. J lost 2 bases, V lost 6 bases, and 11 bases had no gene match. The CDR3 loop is CSVARGQGPQETQYF. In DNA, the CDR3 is TGCAGCGTAGCGAGAGGACAGGGCCCACAAGAGACCCAGTACTTC.

The CDR3 here is CSARLAGMNTGELFF. The CDR3 bases are TGCAGTGCCCGACTGGCGGGAATGAACACCGGGGAGCTGTTTTTT. The chain is built from TRBV20-1 and TRBJ2-2, with D tentatively TRBD2 (6 bases). Trimming shortened V by 6 bases and J by 1 base, and 15 bases separated the two germline ends. The CDR3 covers 15 residues. Germline CDR1 DFQATT, CDR2 SNEGSKA (reference sequence).

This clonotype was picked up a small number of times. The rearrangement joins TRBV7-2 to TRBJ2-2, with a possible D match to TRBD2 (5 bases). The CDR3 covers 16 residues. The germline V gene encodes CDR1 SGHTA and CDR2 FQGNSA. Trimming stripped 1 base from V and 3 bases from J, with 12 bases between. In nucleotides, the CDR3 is TGTGCCAGCAGCTTAGTTAATAGGAGGTACACCGGGGAGCTGTTTTTT. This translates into CASSLVNRRYTGELFF.

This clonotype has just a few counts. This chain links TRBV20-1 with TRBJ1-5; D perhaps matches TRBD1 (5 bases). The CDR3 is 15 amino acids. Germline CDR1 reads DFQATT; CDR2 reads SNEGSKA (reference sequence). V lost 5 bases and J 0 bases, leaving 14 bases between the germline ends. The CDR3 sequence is CSAGRQTNSNQPQHF. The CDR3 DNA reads TGCAGTGCTGGTAGACAGACTAATAGCAATCAGCCCCAGCATTTT.

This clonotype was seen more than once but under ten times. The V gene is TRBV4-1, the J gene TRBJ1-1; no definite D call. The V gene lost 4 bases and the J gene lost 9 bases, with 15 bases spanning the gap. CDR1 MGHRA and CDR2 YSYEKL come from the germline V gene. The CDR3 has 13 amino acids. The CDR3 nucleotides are TGCGCCAGCAGCCTCAAATTAAGGGCCAAAGCTTTCTTT. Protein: CASSLKLRAKAFF.

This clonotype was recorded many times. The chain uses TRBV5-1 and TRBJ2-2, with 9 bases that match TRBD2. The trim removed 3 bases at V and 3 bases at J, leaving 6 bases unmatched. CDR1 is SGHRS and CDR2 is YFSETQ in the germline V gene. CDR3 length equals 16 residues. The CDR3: CASSSIAGADTGELFF. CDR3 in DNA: TGCGCCAGCAGCTCTATAGCGGGAGCCGACACCGGGGAGCTGTTTTTT.